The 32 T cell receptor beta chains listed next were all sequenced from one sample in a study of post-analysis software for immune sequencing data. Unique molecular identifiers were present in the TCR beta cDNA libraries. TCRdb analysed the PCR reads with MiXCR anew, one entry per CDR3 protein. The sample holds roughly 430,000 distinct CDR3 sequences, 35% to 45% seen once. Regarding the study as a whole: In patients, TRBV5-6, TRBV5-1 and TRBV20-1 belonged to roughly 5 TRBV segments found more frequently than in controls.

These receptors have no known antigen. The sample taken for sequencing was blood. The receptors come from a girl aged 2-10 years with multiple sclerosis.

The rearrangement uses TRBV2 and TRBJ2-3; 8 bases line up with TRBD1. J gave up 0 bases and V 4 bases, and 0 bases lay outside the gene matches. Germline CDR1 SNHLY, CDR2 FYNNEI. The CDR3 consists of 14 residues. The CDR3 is CASSGQGSTDTQYF. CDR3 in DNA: TGTGCCAGCAGTGGACAGGGGAGCACAGATACGCAGTATTTT.

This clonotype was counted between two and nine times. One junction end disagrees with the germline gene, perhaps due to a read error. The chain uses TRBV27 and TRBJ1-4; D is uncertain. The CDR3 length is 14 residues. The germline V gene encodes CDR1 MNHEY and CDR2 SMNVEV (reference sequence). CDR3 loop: CASRHIGENEKRFF. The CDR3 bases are TGTGCCAGCAGACATATTGGGGAGAATGAAAAACGGTTTTTT. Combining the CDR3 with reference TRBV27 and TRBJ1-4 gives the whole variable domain EAQVTQNPRYLITVTGKKLTVTCSQNMNHEYMSWYRQDPGLGLRQIYYSMNVEVTDKGDVPEGYKVSRKEKRNFPLILESPSPNQTSLYFCASRHIGENEKRFFGSGTQLSVL.

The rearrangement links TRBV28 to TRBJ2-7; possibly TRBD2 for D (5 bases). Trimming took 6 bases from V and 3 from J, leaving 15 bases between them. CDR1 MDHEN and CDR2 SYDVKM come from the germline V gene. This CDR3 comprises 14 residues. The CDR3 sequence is CASSEQLVLYEQYF. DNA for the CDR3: TGTGCCAGCAGCGAACAACTAGTACTCTACGAGCAGTACTTC.

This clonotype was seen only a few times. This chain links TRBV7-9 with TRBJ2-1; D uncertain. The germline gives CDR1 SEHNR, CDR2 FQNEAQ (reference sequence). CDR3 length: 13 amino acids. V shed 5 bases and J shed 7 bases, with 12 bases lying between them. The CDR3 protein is CASSPTMENEQFF. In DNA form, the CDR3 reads TGTGCCAGCAGCCCAACCATGGAAAATGAGCAGTTCTTC.

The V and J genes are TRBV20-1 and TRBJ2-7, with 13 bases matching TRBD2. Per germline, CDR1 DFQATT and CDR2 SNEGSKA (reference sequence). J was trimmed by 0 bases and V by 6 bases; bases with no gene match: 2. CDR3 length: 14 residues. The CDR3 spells CSARLAGGSYEQYF. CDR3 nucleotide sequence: TGCAGTGCCAGACTAGCGGGGGGCTCCTACGAGCAGTACTTC.

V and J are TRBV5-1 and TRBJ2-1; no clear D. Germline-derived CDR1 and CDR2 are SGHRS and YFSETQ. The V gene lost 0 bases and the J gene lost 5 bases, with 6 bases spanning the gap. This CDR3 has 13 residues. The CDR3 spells CASSLAGHNEQFF. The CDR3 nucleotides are TGCGCCAGCAGCTTGGCCGGCCACAATGAGCAGTTCTTC.

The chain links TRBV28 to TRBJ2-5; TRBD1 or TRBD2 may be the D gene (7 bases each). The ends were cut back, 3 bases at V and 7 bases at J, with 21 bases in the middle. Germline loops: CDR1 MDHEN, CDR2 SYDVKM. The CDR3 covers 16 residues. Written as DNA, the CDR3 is TGTGCCAGCAGTTTTCTTGGGGGAGGGGGCGAAGTGACCCAGTACTTC. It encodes CASSFLGGGGEVTQYF.

The CDR3 is CASSRTGESQPQHF. The CDR3 DNA reads as TGCGCCAGCAGCCGGACAGGGGAGAGTCAGCCCCAGCATTTT. The rearrangement uses TRBV4-1 and TRBJ1-5, with 9 bases that match TRBD1. This CDR3 is built from 14 residues. CDR1 is MGHRA and CDR2 is YSYEKL in the germline V gene. After removal of 4 bases from V and 6 bases from J, the junction contained 4 bases not matched to a gene.

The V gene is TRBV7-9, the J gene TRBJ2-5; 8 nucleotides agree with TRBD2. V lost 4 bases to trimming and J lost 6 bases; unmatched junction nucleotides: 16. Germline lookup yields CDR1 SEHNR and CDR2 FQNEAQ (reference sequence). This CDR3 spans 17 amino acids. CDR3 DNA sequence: TGTGCCAGCAGCTACCCCGTGGGGACTAGAGTTGAGCAGACCCAGTACTTC. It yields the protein CASSYPVGTRVEQTQYF.

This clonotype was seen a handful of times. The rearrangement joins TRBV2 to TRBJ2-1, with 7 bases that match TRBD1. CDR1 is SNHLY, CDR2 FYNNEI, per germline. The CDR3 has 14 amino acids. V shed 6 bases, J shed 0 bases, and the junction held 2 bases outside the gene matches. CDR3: CASRNRGSYNEQFF. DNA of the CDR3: TGTGCCAGCAGGAACAGGGGCTCCTACAATGAGCAGTTCTTC.

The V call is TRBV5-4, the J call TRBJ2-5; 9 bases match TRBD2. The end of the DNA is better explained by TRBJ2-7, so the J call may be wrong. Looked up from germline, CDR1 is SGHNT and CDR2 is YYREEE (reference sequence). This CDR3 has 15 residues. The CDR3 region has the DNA TGTGCCAGCAGCTTAGGTAGCGGGAGTTGGTACGAGCAGTACTTC. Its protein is CASSLGSGSWYEQYF.

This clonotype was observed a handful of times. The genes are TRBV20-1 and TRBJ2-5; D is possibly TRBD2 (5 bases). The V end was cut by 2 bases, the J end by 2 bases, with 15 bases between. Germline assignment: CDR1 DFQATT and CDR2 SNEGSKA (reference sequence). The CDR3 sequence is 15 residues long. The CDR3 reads CSARSPTGIQETQYF. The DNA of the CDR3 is TGCAGTGCTAGAAGCCCCACGGGAATACAAGAGACCCAGTACTTC.

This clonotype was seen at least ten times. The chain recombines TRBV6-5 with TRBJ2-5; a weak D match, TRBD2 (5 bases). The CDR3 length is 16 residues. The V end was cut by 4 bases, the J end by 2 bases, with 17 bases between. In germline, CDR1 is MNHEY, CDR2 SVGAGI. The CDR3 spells CASSWSRRRGQETQYF. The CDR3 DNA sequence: TGTGCCAGCAGTTGGTCGCGCCGGCGAGGGCAAGAGACCCAGTACTTC.

Here the CDR3 DNA reads TGCAGCGTGGCCCATCGGGGAAATGAAAAACTGTTTTTT. It yields the protein CSVAHRGNEKLFF. The chain joins TRBV29-1 to TRBJ1-4; D gene unclear. Germline assignment: CDR1 SQVTM and CDR2 ANQGSEA. This CDR3 has 13 residues. V was trimmed by 6 bases and J by 5 bases, leaving 13 bases between them.

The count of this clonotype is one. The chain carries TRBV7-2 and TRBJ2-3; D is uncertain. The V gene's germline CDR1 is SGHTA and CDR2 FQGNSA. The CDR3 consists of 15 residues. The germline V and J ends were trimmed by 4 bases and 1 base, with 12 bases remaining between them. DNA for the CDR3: TGTGCCAGCAGCTCCCAGCGCACCCGCACAGATACGCAGTATTTT. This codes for CASSSQRTRTDTQYF.

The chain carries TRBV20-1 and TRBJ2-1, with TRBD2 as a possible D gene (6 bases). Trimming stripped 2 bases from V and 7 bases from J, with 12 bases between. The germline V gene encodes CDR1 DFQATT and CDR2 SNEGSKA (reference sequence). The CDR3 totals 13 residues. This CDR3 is CSARHLARNEQFF. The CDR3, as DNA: TGCAGTGCTAGACATCTAGCGAGGAATGAGCAGTTCTTC.

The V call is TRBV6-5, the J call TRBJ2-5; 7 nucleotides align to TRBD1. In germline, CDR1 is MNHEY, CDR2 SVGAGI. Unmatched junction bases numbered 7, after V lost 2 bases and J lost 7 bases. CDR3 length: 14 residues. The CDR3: CASSYLGGPGTQYF. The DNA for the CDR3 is TGTGCCAGCAGTTACCTAGGGGGCCCCGGGACCCAGTACTTC.

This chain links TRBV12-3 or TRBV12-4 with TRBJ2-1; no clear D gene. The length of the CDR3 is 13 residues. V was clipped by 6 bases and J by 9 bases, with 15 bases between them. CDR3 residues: CASSPRLAFEQFF. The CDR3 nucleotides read TGTGCCAGCAGCCCAAGACTGGCCTTTGAGCAGTTCTTC.

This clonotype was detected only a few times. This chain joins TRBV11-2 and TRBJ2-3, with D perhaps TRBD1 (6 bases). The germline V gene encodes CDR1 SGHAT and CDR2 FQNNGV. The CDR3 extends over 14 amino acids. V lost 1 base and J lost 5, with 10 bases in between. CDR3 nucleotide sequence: TGTGCCAGCAGCTTAGGGGGGCCGGTAGATACGCAGTATTTT. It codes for CASSLGGPVDTQYF.

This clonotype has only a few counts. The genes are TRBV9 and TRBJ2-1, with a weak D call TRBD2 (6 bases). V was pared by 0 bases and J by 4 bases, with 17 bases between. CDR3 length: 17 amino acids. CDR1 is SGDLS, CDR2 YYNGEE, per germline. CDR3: CASSVAGGTPYYNEQFF. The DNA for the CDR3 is TGTGCCAGCAGCGTAGCCGGCGGGACCCCTTATTACAATGAGCAGTTCTTC.

CDR3 region: CSARDLRQGITMNTEAFF. CDR3 sequence (DNA): TGCAGTGCTAGAGATCTACGGCAGGGGATCACTATGAACACTGAAGCTTTCTTT. This chain connects TRBV20-1 to TRBJ1-1; TRBD1 is a possible D gene (6 bases). Germline V gene data show CDR1 as DFQATT and CDR2 as SNEGSKA (reference sequence). V was pared by 0 bases and J by 0 bases, with 20 bases between. CDR3 length equals 18 residues.

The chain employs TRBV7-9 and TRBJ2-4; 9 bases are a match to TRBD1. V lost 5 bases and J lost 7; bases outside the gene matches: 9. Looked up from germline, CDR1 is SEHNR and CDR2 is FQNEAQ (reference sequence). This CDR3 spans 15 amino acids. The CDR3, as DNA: TGTGCCAGCAGCACCAGCAGACAGGGGGGCAACATTCAGTACTTC. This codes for CASSTSRQGGNIQYF.

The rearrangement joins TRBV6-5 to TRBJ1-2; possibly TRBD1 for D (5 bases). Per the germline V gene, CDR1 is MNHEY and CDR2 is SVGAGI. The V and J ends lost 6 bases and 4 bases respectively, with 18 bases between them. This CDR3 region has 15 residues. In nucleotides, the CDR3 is TGTGCCAGCAGCCCCCAAACGACAGTGGGCTATGGCTACACCTTC. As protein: CASSPQTTVGYGYTF.

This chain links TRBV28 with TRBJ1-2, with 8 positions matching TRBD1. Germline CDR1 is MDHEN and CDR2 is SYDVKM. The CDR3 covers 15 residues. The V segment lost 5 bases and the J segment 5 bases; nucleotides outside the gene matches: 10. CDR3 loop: CASSRSDRAGYGYTF. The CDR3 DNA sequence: TGTGCCAGCAGTCGTTCGGACAGGGCAGGGTATGGCTACACCTTC.

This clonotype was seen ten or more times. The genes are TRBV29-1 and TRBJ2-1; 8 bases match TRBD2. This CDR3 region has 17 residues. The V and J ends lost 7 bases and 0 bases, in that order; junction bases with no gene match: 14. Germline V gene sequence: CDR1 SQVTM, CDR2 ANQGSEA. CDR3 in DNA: TGCAGCGCCTCGGTTGAGCGGGGGCCTTCCTCCTACAATGAGCAGTTCTTC. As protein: CSASVERGPSSYNEQFF.

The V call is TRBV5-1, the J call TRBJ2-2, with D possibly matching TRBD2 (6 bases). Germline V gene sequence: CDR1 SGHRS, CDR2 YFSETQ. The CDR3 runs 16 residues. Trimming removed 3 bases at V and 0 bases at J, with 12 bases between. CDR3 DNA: TGCGCCAGCAGCTCGGGGGTTTGGGCGAACACCGGGGAGCTGTTTTTT. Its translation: CASSSGVWANTGELFF.

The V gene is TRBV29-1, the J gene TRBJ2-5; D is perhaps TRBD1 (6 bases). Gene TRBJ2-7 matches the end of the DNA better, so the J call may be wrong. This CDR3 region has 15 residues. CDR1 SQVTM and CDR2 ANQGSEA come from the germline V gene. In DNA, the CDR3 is TGCAGCGTTGTACTCGGAAACAGGGATCCGGGCGAGCAGTACTTC. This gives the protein CSVVLGNRDPGEQYF.

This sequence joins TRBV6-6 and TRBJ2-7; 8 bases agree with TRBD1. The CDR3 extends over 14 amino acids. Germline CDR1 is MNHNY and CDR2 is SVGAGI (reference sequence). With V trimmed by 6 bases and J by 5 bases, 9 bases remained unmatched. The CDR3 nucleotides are TGTGCCAGCAGAAGACAGGGGAGTGGAAACGAGCAGTACTTC. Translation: CASRRQGSGNEQYF.

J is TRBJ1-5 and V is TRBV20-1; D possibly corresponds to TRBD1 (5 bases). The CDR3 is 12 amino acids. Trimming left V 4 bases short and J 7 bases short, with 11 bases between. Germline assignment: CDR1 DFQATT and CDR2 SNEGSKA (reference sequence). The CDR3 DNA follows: TGCAGTGCTAACCGGGGGTCCCAGCCCCAGCATTTT. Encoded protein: CSANRGSQPQHF.

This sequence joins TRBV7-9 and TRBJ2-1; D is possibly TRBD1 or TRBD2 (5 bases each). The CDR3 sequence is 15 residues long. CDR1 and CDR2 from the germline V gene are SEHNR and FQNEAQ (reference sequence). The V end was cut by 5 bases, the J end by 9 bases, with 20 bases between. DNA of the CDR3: TGTGCCAGCAGCCACACAATCCAGGGACCGACTGAGCAGTTCTTC. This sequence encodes CASSHTIQGPTEQFF.

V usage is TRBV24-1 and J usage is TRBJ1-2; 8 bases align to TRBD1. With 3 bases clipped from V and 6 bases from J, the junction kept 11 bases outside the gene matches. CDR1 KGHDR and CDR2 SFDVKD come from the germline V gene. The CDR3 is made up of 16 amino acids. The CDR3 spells CATSDPIGQGPHGYTF. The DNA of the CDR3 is TGTGCCACCAGTGATCCTATAGGACAGGGCCCCCATGGCTACACCTTC.

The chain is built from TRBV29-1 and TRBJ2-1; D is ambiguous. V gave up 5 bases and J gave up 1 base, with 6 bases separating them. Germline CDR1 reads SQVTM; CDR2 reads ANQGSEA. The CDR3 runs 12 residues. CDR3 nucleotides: TGCAGCGTTATAGGGTCCTACAATGAGCAGTTCTTC. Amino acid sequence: CSVIGSYNEQFF.